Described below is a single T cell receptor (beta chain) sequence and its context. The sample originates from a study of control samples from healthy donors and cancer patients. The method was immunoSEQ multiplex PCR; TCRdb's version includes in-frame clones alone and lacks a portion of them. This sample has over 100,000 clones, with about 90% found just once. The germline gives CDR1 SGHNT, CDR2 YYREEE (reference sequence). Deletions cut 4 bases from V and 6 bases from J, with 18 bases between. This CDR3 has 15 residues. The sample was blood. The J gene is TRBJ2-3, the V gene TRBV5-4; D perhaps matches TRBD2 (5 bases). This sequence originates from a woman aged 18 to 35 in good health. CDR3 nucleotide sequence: TGTGCCAGCAGCCTACCGGGCCCCGCGGGCGATACGCAGTATTTT. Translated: CASSLPGPAGDTQYF.